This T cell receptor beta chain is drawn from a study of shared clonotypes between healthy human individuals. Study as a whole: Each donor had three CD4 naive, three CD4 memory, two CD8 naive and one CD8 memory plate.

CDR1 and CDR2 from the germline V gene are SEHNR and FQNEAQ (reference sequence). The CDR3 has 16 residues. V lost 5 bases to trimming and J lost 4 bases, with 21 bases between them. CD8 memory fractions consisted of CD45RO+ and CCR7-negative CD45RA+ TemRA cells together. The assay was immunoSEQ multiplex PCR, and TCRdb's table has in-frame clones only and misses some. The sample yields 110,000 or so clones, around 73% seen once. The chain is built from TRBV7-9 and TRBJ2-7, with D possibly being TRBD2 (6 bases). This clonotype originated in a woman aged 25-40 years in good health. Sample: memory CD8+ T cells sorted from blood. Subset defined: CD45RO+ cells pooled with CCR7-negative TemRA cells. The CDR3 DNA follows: TGTGCCAGCAGCCCCGCCCTTGACGGGAGTAGTTACGAGCAGTACTTC. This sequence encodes CASSPALDGSSYEQYF.